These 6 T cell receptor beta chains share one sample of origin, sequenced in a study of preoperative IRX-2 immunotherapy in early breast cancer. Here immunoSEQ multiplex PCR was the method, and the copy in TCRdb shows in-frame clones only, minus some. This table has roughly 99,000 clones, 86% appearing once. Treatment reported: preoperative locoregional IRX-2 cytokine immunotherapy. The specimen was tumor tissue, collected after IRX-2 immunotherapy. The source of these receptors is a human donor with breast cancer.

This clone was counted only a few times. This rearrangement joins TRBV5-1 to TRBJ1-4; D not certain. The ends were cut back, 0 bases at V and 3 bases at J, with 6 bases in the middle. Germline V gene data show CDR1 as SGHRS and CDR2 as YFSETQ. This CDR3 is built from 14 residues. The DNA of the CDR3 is TGCGCCAGCAGCTTGGGACGGTCTAATGAAAAACTGTTTTTT. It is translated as CASSLGRSNEKLFF.

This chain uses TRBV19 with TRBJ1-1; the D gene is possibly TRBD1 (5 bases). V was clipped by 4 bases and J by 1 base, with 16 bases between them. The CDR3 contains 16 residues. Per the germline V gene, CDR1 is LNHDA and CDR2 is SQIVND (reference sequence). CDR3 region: CASSTTSGGGNTEAFF. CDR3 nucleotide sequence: TGTGCCAGTAGTACAACCTCCGGGGGAGGGAACACTGAAGCTTTCTTT. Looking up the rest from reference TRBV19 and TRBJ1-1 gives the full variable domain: DGGITQSPKYLFRKEGQNVTLSCEQNLNHDAMYWYRQDPGQGLRLIYYSQIVNDFQKGDIAEGYSVSREKKESFPLTVTSAQKNPTAFYLCASSTTSGGGNTEAFFGQGTRLTVV.

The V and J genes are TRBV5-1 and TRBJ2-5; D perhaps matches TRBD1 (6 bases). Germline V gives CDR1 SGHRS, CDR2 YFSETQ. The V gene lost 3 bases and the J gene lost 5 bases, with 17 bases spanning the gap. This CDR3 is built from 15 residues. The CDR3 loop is CASSSSGDHGETQYF. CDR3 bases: TGCGCCAGCAGCTCCTCAGGGGACCATGGGGAGACCCAGTACTTC.

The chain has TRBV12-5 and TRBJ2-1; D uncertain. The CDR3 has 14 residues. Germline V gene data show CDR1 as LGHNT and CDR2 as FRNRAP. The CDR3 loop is CASKDGTMDNEQFF. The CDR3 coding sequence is TGTGCCAGTAAGGACGGAACTATGGACAATGAGCAGTTCTTC.

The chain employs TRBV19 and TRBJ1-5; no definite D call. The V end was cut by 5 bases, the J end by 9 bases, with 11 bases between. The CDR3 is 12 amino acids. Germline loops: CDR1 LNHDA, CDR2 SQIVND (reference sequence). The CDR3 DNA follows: TGTGCCAGTAGTGTCCCCGGTGGGCCCCAGCATTTT. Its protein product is CASSVPGGPQHF.

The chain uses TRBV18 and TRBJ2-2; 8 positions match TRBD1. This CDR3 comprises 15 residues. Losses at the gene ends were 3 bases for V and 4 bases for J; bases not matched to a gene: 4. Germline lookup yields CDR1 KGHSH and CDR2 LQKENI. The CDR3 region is CASSPGQEFTGELFF. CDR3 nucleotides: TGTGCCAGCTCACCGGGACAGGAATTCACCGGGGAGCTGTTTTTT.